A single sample is the source of the 32 T cell receptor beta chains below, sequenced in a study of CD8 T cells in acute hepatitis C reinfection. Time point reported: naive CD8 control sorted from an acute-time-point sample. Repertoires were generated with immunoSEQ multiplex PCR, while TCRdb's copy carries only in-frame clones and drops some. The sample gives tens of thousands of clones, 75% to 90% of which show up once; about a tenth is in the top ten. The specimen was naive CD8+ T cells from PBMCs. Receptors originate from a woman under 30 who spontaneously cleared hepatitis C infection.

CDR3 region: CASSADDTNTEAFF. The CDR3 DNA reads as TGTGCCAGCAGCGCGGACGATACGAACACTGAAGCTTTCTTT. The chain uses TRBV9 and TRBJ1-1, with D unresolved. Germline V CDR1 and CDR2: SGDLS, YYNGEE. This CDR3 region has 14 residues. Trimming removed 3 bases at V and 1 base at J, with 10 bases between.

The chain links TRBV7-9 to TRBJ2-2; D possibly corresponds to TRBD2 (5 bases). Germline assignment: CDR1 SEHNR and CDR2 FQNEAQ (reference sequence). The V end was cut by 5 bases, the J end by 2 bases, with 12 bases between. The CDR3 is made up of 15 amino acids. The CDR3 protein is CASSTPGTNTGELFF. The CDR3 DNA reads TGTGCCAGCAGCACGCCGGGAACAAACACCGGGGAGCTGTTTTTT.

This clone was seen just once. The chain employs TRBV2 and TRBJ1-1; D not resolved. CDR1 is SNHLY, CDR2 FYNNEI, per germline. V lost 1 base and J 10 bases, leaving 16 bases between the germline ends. The CDR3 is 14 amino acids. The chain's CDR3 is CASSEVGDSVGAFF. The CDR3 DNA reads TGTGCCAGCAGTGAAGTTGGGGATTCAGTGGGAGCTTTCTTT. The entire variable domain, with the rest obtained from reference TRBV2 and TRBJ1-1, is as follows: EPEVTQTPSHQVTQMGQEVILRCVPISNHLYFYWYRQILGQKVEFLVSFYNNEISEKSEIFDDQFSVERPDGSNFTLKIRSTKLEDSAMYFCASSEVGDSVGAFFGQGTRLTVV.

The J gene is TRBJ1-5, the V gene TRBV28; D remains ambiguous. The CDR3 consists of 13 residues. The germline V gene has CDR1 MDHEN and CDR2 SYDVKM. The V end was cut by 3 bases, the J end by 3 bases, with 6 bases between. The CDR3 region is CASSFHDNQPQHF. In nucleotides, the CDR3 is TGTGCCAGCAGTTTCCACGACAATCAGCCCCAGCATTTT.

The chain couples TRBV7-9 to TRBJ2-2; no reliable D call. Germline V gives CDR1 SEHNR, CDR2 FQNEAQ (reference sequence). V was shortened by 1 base and J by 4 bases, with 7 bases between the two germline ends. This CDR3 spans 14 amino acids. DNA for the CDR3: TGTGCCAGCAGCTTAGTCGTCCGCACCGGGGAGCTGTTTTTT. This encodes CASSLVVRTGELFF.

The rearrangement links TRBV7-3 to TRBJ2-7; D perhaps matches TRBD2 (6 bases). Germline values: CDR1 SGHTA, CDR2 FQGTGA. V shed 0 bases and J shed 3 bases, with 12 bases lying between them. The CDR3 has 15 amino acids. CDR3 protein: CASSLTSGLDYEQYF. The CDR3 DNA sequence: TGTGCCAGCAGCTTAACGTCGGGACTCGACTACGAGCAGTACTTC.

J is TRBJ2-3 and V is TRBV27; tentatively, D is TRBD1 (5 bases). The CDR3 runs to 11 residues. V shed 11 bases and J shed 7 bases, with 13 bases lying between them. Germline V CDR1 and CDR2: MNHEY, SMNVEV (reference sequence). This CDR3 is CASGQGYTQYF. The CDR3 DNA follows: TGTGCCTCGGGTCAGGGTTATACGCAGTATTTT.

The V gene is TRBV7-6, the J gene TRBJ2-1, with TRBD2 as a possible D gene (6 bases). V lost 3 bases, J lost 8 bases, and 11 bases lay in between. CDR1 is SGHVS, CDR2 FNYEAQ, per germline. This CDR3 has 13 residues. The CDR3 region is CASSFTSIHEQFF. CDR3 sequence (DNA): TGTGCCAGCAGCTTTACTAGCATCCATGAGCAGTTCTTC.

For the CDR3, the DNA is TGTGCCAGCAGTTCAGGGTATAATGAGCAGTTCTTC. Protein product: CASSSGYNEQFF. This sequence joins TRBV9 and TRBJ2-1, with D possibly being TRBD1 (5 bases). Germline CDR1 reads SGDLS; CDR2 reads YYNGEE. Trimming pared 5 bases from V and 7 bases from J, leaving 10 bases between. There are 12 residues in the CDR3.

V gene TRBV13 combines with J gene TRBJ2-7; TRBD2 matches 12 bases. This CDR3 contains 16 residues. Germline CDR1 and CDR2: PRHDT and FYEKMQ (reference sequence). Germline trimming cut 1 base from V and 5 bases from J; bases unmatched to any gene: 6. The CDR3 bases are TGTGCCAGCAGCTTAGTGACTAGCGGGAGTGTCGACGAGCAGTACTTC. Its protein is CASSLVTSGSVDEQYF.

CDR3 sequence (DNA): TGTGCCAGCAGTGAACCGCCGGGTAGCGTCACCTACAATGAGCAGTTCTTC. It specifies CASSEPPGSVTYNEQFF. V gene TRBV2 combines with J gene TRBJ2-1; possibly TRBD2 for D (5 bases). The CDR3 runs 17 residues. CDR1 is SNHLY, CDR2 FYNNEI, per germline. The V end was cut by 2 bases, the J end by 2 bases, with 16 bases between.

CDR3: CASSLARLAGHNEQFF. For the CDR3, the DNA is TGTGCCAGCAGTTTAGCTCGTCTAGCGGGGCACAATGAGCAGTTCTTC. This chain uses TRBV27 with TRBJ2-1; 9 bases line up with TRBD2. With 2 bases clipped from V and 5 bases from J, the junction kept 7 bases outside the gene matches. Germline V CDR1 and CDR2: MNHEY, SMNVEV (reference sequence). The CDR3 is 16 amino acids.

The sample holds one count of this clone. This chain connects TRBV14 to TRBJ2-7, with D possibly matching TRBD2 (6 bases). The germline V and J ends were trimmed by 3 bases and 0 bases, with 18 bases remaining between them. The CDR3 consists of 17 residues. Germline lookup yields CDR1 SGHDN and CDR2 FVKESK. CDR3 sequence reads: CASSHWRGGASSYEQYF. The CDR3 nucleotides read TGTGCCAGCAGCCACTGGAGGGGTGGGGCAAGCTCCTACGAGCAGTACTTC.

This clone was recorded once. This chain joins TRBV27 and TRBJ2-7; D is perhaps TRBD2 (5 bases). This CDR3 spans 15 amino acids. The V end lost 7 bases, the J end lost 3 bases, and 19 bases lay between the germline ends. Germline V gene sequence: CDR1 MNHEY, CDR2 SMNVEV (reference sequence). CDR3 sequence: CASTPLSDGDYEQYF. CDR3 coding DNA: TGTGCCAGCACCCCTTTATCGGACGGGGACTACGAGCAGTACTTC.

The gene calls are TRBV13 and TRBJ2-7; TRBD2 matches 13 bases. Germline V CDR1 and CDR2: PRHDT, FYEKMQ (reference sequence). V was clipped by 1 base and J by 6 bases; unmatched bases: 12. CDR3 length: 18 residues. The chain's CDR3 is CASSLDILRLAGGTEQYF. The DNA for the CDR3 is TGTGCCAGCAGCTTAGACATCCTGAGACTAGCGGGAGGAACCGAGCAGTACTTC.

V is TRBV27 and J is TRBJ1-5, with D tentatively TRBD1 (6 bases). Germline values: CDR1 MNHEY, CDR2 SMNVEV (reference sequence). The CDR3 extends over 15 amino acids. Trimming shortened V by 2 bases and J by 6 bases, and 14 bases separated the two germline ends. Written as DNA, the CDR3 is TGTGCCAGCAGTTTACGGGGGGCTCCATCTCAGCCCCAGCATTTT. Amino acid sequence: CASSLRGAPSQPQHF.

The chain links TRBV9 to TRBJ1-5, with D possibly matching TRBD1 (5 bases). Per germline, CDR1 SGDLS and CDR2 YYNGEE. The CDR3 spans 15 residues. The germline V and J ends were trimmed by 4 bases and 2 bases, with 13 bases remaining between them. This chain's CDR3 is CASSNGRGGNQPQHF. The CDR3 region has the DNA TGTGCCAGCAGCAACGGACGAGGGGGCAATCAGCCCCAGCATTTT.

V is TRBV30 and J is TRBJ2-3; possible D gene TRBD2, 5 bases. The CDR3 consists of 13 residues. Germline assignment: CDR1 GTSNPN and CDR2 SVGIG (reference sequence). CDR3 sequence: CATDRGSTDTQYF. CDR3 nucleotides: TGTGCTACGGACCGCGGGAGCACAGATACGCAGTATTTT. The complete variable domain, with remaining parts taken from reference TRBV30 and TRBJ2-3, reads SQTIHQWPATLVQPVGSPLSLECTVEGTSNPNLYWYRQAAGRGLQLLFYSVGIGQISSEVPQNLSASRPQDRQFILSSKKLLLSDSGFYLCATDRGSTDTQYFGPGTRLTVL.

V and J are TRBV10-1 and TRBJ2-7; D remains unclear. In germline, CDR1 is WNHNN, CDR2 SYGVQD (reference sequence). The length of the CDR3 is 15 residues. The CDR3 loop is CAISIPDPRHDEQYF. DNA of the CDR3: TGCGCGATCAGCATTCCGGACCCGCGACACGACGAGCAGTACTTC.

V and J are TRBV19 and TRBJ1-4; possible D gene TRBD1, 5 bases. V dropped 5 bases and J dropped 12 bases, with 19 bases sitting between them. CDR1 is LNHDA and CDR2 is SQIVND in the germline V gene (reference sequence). This CDR3 contains 14 residues. The CDR3 loop is CASSPGPDTWELFF. DNA of the CDR3: TGTGCCAGTAGTCCGGGACCCGACACCTGGGAACTGTTTTTT.

The chain carries TRBV5-1 and TRBJ2-6, with 10 positions matching TRBD2. The CDR3 is 18 amino acids. The germline CDR1 and CDR2 sequences are SGHRS and YFSETQ. Unmatched junction bases numbered 3, after V lost 0 bases and J lost 0 bases. The chain's CDR3 is CASSLGPSGSSGANVLTF. The CDR3 DNA is TGCGCCAGCAGCTTGGGTCCTAGCGGGAGCTCTGGGGCCAACGTCCTGACTTTC.

The V call is TRBV2, the J call TRBJ2-3; the D call may be TRBD1 or TRBD2 (5 bases each). The CDR3 extends over 12 amino acids. Trimming removed 6 bases from V and 6 bases from J, with 10 bases in between. Germline V lookup: CDR1 SNHLY, CDR2 FYNNEI. This CDR3 is CASRRGADTQYF. DNA of the CDR3: TGTGCCAGCAGGAGAGGGGCGGATACGCAGTATTTT.

The V gene is TRBV5-1, the J gene TRBJ2-1, with no clear D. CDR1 and CDR2 (germline): SGHRS, YFSETQ. The CDR3 covers 13 residues. Between the trimmed V and J ends, which lost 5 bases and 0 bases, there was a span of 6 bases. In DNA, the CDR3 is TGCGCCAGCAGAACAAGCTCCTACAATGAGCAGTTCTTC. Amino acid sequence: CASRTSSYNEQFF.

J is TRBJ2-1 and V is TRBV5-1, with 7 bases aligning to TRBD2. The CDR3 is 20 amino acids. The V and J ends lost 1 base and 0 bases, in that order; junction bases with no gene match: 16. From germline, CDR1 is SGHRS and CDR2 YFSETQ. Here the CDR3 reads CASSLWFAERAGSSYNEQFF. In DNA, the CDR3 is TGCGCCAGCAGCTTGTGGTTCGCCGAGAGAGCGGGAAGCTCCTACAATGAGCAGTTCTTC.

The V and J genes are TRBV4-2 and TRBJ2-5; D is unresolved. CDR1 is LGHNA and CDR2 is YNFKEQ in the germline V gene. The CDR3 loop spans 15 amino acids. Trimming left V 1 base short and J 3 bases short, with 12 bases between. The CDR3, as DNA: TGTGCCAGCAGCCAAGTCCGGTTTGGGGAAGAGACCCAGTACTTC. It translates to CASSQVRFGEETQYF.

This clone was recorded once. The J gene is TRBJ2-7, the V gene TRBV6-5; 9 positions match TRBD1. Germline V lookup: CDR1 MNHEY, CDR2 SVGAGI. Trimming removed 2 bases from V and 5 bases from J; junction bases left unmatched: 4. The CDR3 consists of 14 residues. The CDR3 is CASSYGTGRDEQYF. The DNA of the CDR3 is TGTGCCAGCAGTTACGGGACAGGGCGTGACGAGCAGTACTTC.

The J gene is TRBJ2-2, the V gene TRBV18, with a tentative D call TRBD1 (5 bases). The CDR3 is 18 residues long. Germline CDR1 KGHSH, CDR2 LQKENI. V lost 3 bases and J lost 2, with 19 bases in between. The CDR3: CASSPYGSGYTNTGELFF. The CDR3 nucleotides read TGTGCCAGCTCACCCTATGGTTCAGGGTATACAAACACCGGGGAGCTGTTTTTT.

The V and J genes are TRBV23-1 and TRBJ2-1, with TRBD2 identical over 13 bases. TRBV23-1 is filed as an ORF, its function uncertain. V lost 3 bases and J lost 12; bases outside the gene matches: 23. The CDR3 covers 20 residues. Written as DNA, the CDR3 is TGCGCCAGCAGTCACTCAGGGACTAGCGGGGCCCCCGTCCGGGGGGACTCGCAGTTCTTC. Protein product: CASSHSGTSGAPVRGDSQFF.

The J gene is TRBJ2-1, the V gene TRBV6-6, with D perhaps matching TRBD2 (6 bases). CDR3 size: 15 residues. V was shortened by 6 bases and J by 7 bases, with 19 bases between the two germline ends. Germline assignment: CDR1 MNHNY and CDR2 SVGAGI (reference sequence). The CDR3 region is CASSHSVERVNEQFF. CDR3 DNA: TGTGCCAGCAGCCACTCCGTGGAGCGGGTAAATGAGCAGTTCTTC.

The chain has TRBV12-5 and TRBJ1-5; D is unclear. There are 13 residues in the CDR3. The V gene's germline CDR1 is LGHNT and CDR2 FRNRAP. The V and J ends lost 2 bases and 7 bases respectively, with 9 bases between them. This CDR3 reads CASGLMGKQPQHF. CDR3 DNA sequence: TGTGCTAGTGGTTTGATGGGGAAGCAGCCCCAGCATTTT.

This clone showed up just a few times. The chain combines TRBV4-1 with TRBJ2-7; 9 bases match TRBD1. The CDR3 runs to 14 residues. The V gene's germline CDR1 is MGHRA and CDR2 YSYEKL. The ends lost 4 bases at V and 5 bases at J; junction bases unmatched: 6. The CDR3 sequence: CASSLGQGTNEQYF. For the CDR3, the DNA is TGCGCCAGCAGCCTAGGACAGGGGACCAACGAGCAGTACTTC.

V gene TRBV4-1 combines with J gene TRBJ2-1; no clear D. Trimming took off 1 base at V and 7 bases at J, with 5 bases between the two ends. The CDR3 has 12 amino acids. Germline V gives CDR1 MGHRA, CDR2 YSYEKL. CDR3: CASSQGPNEQFF. As DNA, the CDR3 is TGCGCCAGCAGCCAAGGGCCGAATGAGCAGTTCTTC.